What follows is one T cell receptor (beta chain) and its context. Its antigen is still unknown. No base quality information exists; no much larger clone differs at one position. CDR1 and CDR2 are drawn from the germline V gene: LGHNA, YSLEER. At the junction V is shortened by 1 base and J by 10 bases, with 14 bases in between. The CDR3 starts with the cysteine, ends with the phenylalanine, and has 14 residues. CDR3 DNA only is kept here, 42 bases in frame from base 1. The collaborating institutions used their own protocols to collect whole blood in K2EDTA tubes. Collaborator samples were shipped for TCRbeta analysis as frozen whole blood, isolated PBMCs, or DNA extracted from either sample type. These data come from a study of blood T cell repertoires in COVID-19 (dated by TCRdb to between 2020 and 2021). Background on the whole study: The collaborator samples originated in the United States, Italy and Spain and spanned the acute and convalescent phases of COVID-19. The prospective study material was composed of cDNA or gDNA derived from T cells, B-cell-depleted T cells, or PBMCs. Deeply sampled blood TCRbeta repertoires from subjects exposed to, actively infected with, or recovered from COVID-19 were included in the dataset. The repertoires were made available in a free public database intended to serve as a resource for research on the immune response to SARS-CoV-2. Samples came from the ongoing ImmuneRACE study (first 160 participants) plus 1,254 subjects from 6 global collaborators. Nearly every sample came with metadata listing a de-identified subject ID, COVID-19 status, age in years and sex. Where HLA class I and class II types were available, the types were taken from metadata supplied by the sample provider, not from assay-based typing. The paper's findings and limits, for the study overall: The quantity of clinical and demographic metadata differed by source and by participant and was supplied without curation.

The immunoSEQ Assay, a bias-controlled multiplex PCR, was used to amplify TCRbeta CDR3 regions from genomic DNA. The original methods were these. Within the assay, amplification of reference gene primers was used to estimate how many nucleated cells each sample contained. To quantify the absolute abundance of each unique TCRbeta CDR3 rearrangement, sequence reads were collapsed and filtered. For each sample, productive Simpson clonality was calculated as the square root of Simpson's diversity index over productive rearrangements. TCRdb took this table from immuneACCESS and kept in-frame rearrangements with V and J called. Such tables lack part of the clones; where checked against another copy, unresolved V genes explain under half of the gap, and the rest is unexplained. V, J and clone size reflect that table, while D and trimming were determined from the DNA. This sample has 95,000 to 120,000 clones in its table, and around 83% of those were observed once. The top ten hold just over 4% of the sample.

The V and J genes are TRBV4-3 and TRBJ2-1; the best D guess is TRBD1, with 5 bases matching. This sequence originates from a woman between 65 and 79 years old with acute or convalescent COVID-19. Sequenced input: peripheral blood. At the DNA level, the sequence is TGCGCCAGCAGCCAAGTGGGGCAGTCCTACGAGCAGTTCTTC. It is translated as CASSQVGQSYEQFF.